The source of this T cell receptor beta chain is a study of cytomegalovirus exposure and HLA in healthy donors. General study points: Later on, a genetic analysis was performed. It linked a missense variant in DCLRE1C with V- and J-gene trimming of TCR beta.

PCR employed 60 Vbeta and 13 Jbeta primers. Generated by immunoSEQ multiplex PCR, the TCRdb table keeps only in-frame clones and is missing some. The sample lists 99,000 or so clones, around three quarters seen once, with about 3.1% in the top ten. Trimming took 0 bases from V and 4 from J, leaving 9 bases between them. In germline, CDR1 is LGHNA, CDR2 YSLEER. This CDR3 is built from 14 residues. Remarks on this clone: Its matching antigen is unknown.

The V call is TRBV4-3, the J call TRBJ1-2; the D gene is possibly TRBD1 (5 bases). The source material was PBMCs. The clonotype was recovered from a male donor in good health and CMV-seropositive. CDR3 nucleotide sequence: TGCGCCAGCAGCCAAGAGGGGCGACGCTATGGCTACACCTTC. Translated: CASSQEGRRYGYTF.